This T cell receptor beta chain stems from a study of blood T cell repertoires in COVID-19 (dated by TCRdb to about 2020). At the level of the whole study: Collaborator samples came from the United States, Italy and Spain and covered acute and convalescent phases of COVID-19. The prospective study material was composed of cDNA or gDNA derived from T cells, B-cell-depleted T cells, or PBMCs. HLA class I and class II types, where available, came from metadata supplied by the sample provider rather than from assay-based typing. The sample metadata nearly always contained a de-identified subject ID, COVID-19 status, age in years and sex. The samples were drawn from two sources: the first 160 participants of the ongoing ImmuneRACE study, and over 1,000 subjects contributed by 6 global collaborators. Subjects who had been exposed to COVID-19, were actively infected with it, or had recovered from it provided the deeply sampled blood TCRbeta repertoires that made up the dataset. The repertoires were released in a freely available public database meant as a resource for research on the immune response to SARS-CoV-2.

General conclusions and limits of the study: How much clinical and demographic metadata was included differed by source and by participant, and the metadata was provided uncurated.

The immunoSEQ Assay, a bias-controlled multiplex PCR, was used to amplify TCRbeta CDR3 regions from genomic DNA. As for the authors' bioinformatics: Nucleated cell counts per sample were estimated from amplification of reference gene primers within the assay. To quantify the absolute abundance of each unique TCRbeta CDR3 rearrangement, sequence reads were collapsed and filtered. For each sample, productive Simpson clonality was calculated as the square root of Simpson's diversity index across productive rearrangements. TCRdb provides this immuneACCESS table in a form limited to in-frame rearrangements. Some clones are lacking; in checked studies, under half of them reflect an unresolved V gene, and why the rest are absent is not known. D and trimming come from the DNA, and the V and J calls and clone size come from that table. This sample lists 25,000 to 35,000 clones; around 83% were detected once. About 25% of the sample belongs to the ten largest clones.

Whole blood was collected in K2EDTA tubes by collaborating institutions according to the institutions' own protocols. For TCRbeta analysis, collaborators shipped samples as frozen whole blood, isolated PBMCs, or DNA extracted from either of those sample types. Points on this clone: This receptor's antigen is unknown. No base qualities exist here, and no much larger clone lies one base off it.

The CDR3 runs 13 residues from the cysteine to the phenylalanine. The DNA shown is the 39-base CDR3, in frame from base 1. The V and J ends are trimmed by 7 bases and 8 bases, leaving 17 bases between them. The sample comprised peripheral blood. The sequence is built from TRBV12-3 or TRBV12-4 and TRBJ1-2; TRBD1 is a possible D gene, resting on 6 matching bases. This clonotype was obtained from a man between 65 and 79 years old with active COVID-19. DNA sequence: TGTGCCAGCATCAGAACAGGGAGGGGAGGCTACACCTTC. Its translation reads: CASIRTGRGGYTF.